This is a list of T cell receptor beta chains from one sample in a study of sequential checkpoint blockade in melanoma. Clones were sequenced by immunoSEQ multiplex PCR, and TCRdb holds only the in-frame ones, with some missing. The sample includes about 9,200 clones, less than 30% of them seen just once. This specimen was tumor tissue (inferred from file names), taken from a patient given nivolumab and ipilimumab in sequence. All receptors derive from a human donor with melanoma. Both conserved end residues are part of each CDR3. D genes are given only for firm matches. The size field is filled for only some rows; it gives once, few, many or a size class.

clone_size,d_call,v_call,j_call,cdr3_nt,cdr3_aa
few,-,TRBV27,TRBJ2-7,TGTGCCAGCAGTGCCCGGGACGTGACCTACGAGCAGTACTTC,CASSARDVTYEQYF
few,TRBD1,TRBV9,TRBJ2-7,TGTGCCAGCAGTGACCCGGGACAGAGAGGCTACGAGCAGTACTTC,CASSDPGQRGYEQYF
-,TRBD2,TRBV7-8,TRBJ2-2,TGTGCCAGCAGCTTGGTCGGGGGGGCGGACACCGGGGAGCTGTTTTTT,CASSLVGGADTGELFF
-,TRBD1,TRBV29-1,TRBJ2-5,TGCAGCGTGGAGGACAGGGGAGATCAAGAGACCCAGTACTTC,CSVEDRGDQETQYF
-,TRBD1,TRBV5-1,TRBJ2-3,TGCGCCAGCAGCTTGGGACAGGGGGCAGGTACGCAGTATTTT,CASSLGQGAGTQYF
many,-,TRBV11-3,TRBJ1-1,TGTGCCAGCAGCCCTACACTTTTAGAGAACACTGAAGCTTTCTTT,CASSPTLLENTEAFF
-,-,TRBV29-1,TRBJ2-1,TGCAGCGCCAACCGGGGGGCAGGCAATGAGCAGTTCTTC,CSANRGAGNEQFF
many,TRBD2,TRBV6-8,TRBJ2-1,TGTGCCAGCAGTGACTCTTACAGCGGGGGATACAATGAGCAGTTCTTC,CASSDSYSGGYNEQFF
once,TRBD1,TRBV18,TRBJ1-2,TGTGCCAGCTCACCACCCCCCGGGACAGGGGACTATGGCTACACCTTC,CASSPPPGTGDYGYTF
-,TRBD1,TRBV11-3,TRBJ2-7,TGTGCCAGCAGGCCCGGGACAGGGTACTCCTACGAGCAGTACTTC,CASRPGTGYSYEQYF
-,-,TRBV19,TRBJ1-5,TGTGCCAGTAGGGGACAATCCAATAGCAATCAGCCCCAGCATTTT,CASRGQSNSNQPQHF
-,-,TRBV29-1,TRBJ2-1,TGCAGCGTTGGGAATTCAGCGACTAGTTACTCCTACAATGAGCAGTTCTTC,CSVGNSATSYSYNEQFF
few,-,TRBV28,TRBJ1-1,TGTGCCAGCAGTTTCCTCTTCTTGAACACTGAAGCTTTCTTT,CASSFLFLNTEAFF
many,-,TRBV10-3,TRBJ2-5,TGTGCCATCAGTGAGGCGGCCGGGGAAGAGACCCAGTACTTC,CAISEAAGEETQYF
many,TRBD1,TRBV11-3,TRBJ2-1,TGTGCCAGCAGCCGACCCGGGACAGGGATCGATGAGCAGTTCTTC,CASSRPGTGIDEQFF
-,-,TRBV5-1,TRBJ2-6,TGCGCCAGCAGCTTGGATCCAGGGTTGTACCCTGGGGCCAACGTCCTGACTTTC,CASSLDPGLYPGANVLTF
-,TRBD2,TRBV10-3,TRBJ2-3,TGTGCCATCAGTGAGTCTATGAGCGGGGGGCCAGATACGCAGTATTTT,CAISESMSGGPDTQYF
few,-,TRBV5-1,TRBJ1-5,TGCGCCAGCAGCCAAGAAGGGAGGCAGGCAGGGAGCAATCAGCCCCAGCATTTT,CASSQEGRQAGSNQPQHF
few,-,TRBV6-8,TRBJ2-7,TGTGCCATCAGTCCAGGGAGCTCCTACGAGCAGTACTTC,CAISPGSSYEQYF
-,TRBD2,TRBV9,TRBJ2-7,TGTGCCAGCAGCCCCCGGACTAGCGGCTACGAGCAGTACTTC,CASSPRTSGYEQYF
-,-,TRBV29-1,TRBJ2-3,TGCAGCGTTGAAGGGACTGACTCTGGGGATACGCAGTATTTT,CSVEGTDSGDTQYF
-,-,TRBV28,TRBJ2-3,TGTGCCAGCAGTTTCGTACTAGGCACAGATACGCAGTATTTT,CASSFVLGTDTQYF
-,-,TRBV25-1,TRBJ2-1,TGTGCCAGCACCCCCGACAGGCCATACGACTCCTACAATGAGCAGTTCTTC,CASTPDRPYDSYNEQFF
-,-,TRBV9,TRBJ1-5,TGTGCCAGCAGATTGTTACAGGGCGCCGGCAATCAGCCCCAGCATTTT,CASRLLQGAGNQPQHF
-,-,TRBV18,TRBJ2-1,TGTGCCAGCTCACCACCCCAAGGTCAGACCTACAATGAGCAGTTCTTC,CASSPPQGQTYNEQFF
many,-,TRBV11-3,TRBJ2-7,TGTGCCAGCAGTTATTACGGGGGTACGTACGAGCAGTACTTC,CASSYYGGTYEQYF
few,-,TRBV6-8,TRBJ2-7,TGTGCCAGCAGAAAGGAAGGAGGGTCCTACGAGCAGTACTTC,CASRKEGGSYEQYF
-,-,TRBV19,TRBJ2-7,TGTGCCAGTAGTATGAGAGGCAGGGTCAACGAGCAGTACTTC,CASSMRGRVNEQYF
-,-,TRBV18,TRBJ2-7,TGTGCCAGCTCACCACGGCCGGTCACCTACGAGCAGTACTTC,CASSPRPVTYEQYF
-,TRBD1,TRBV28,TRBJ2-2,TGTGCCAGCAATGGACAGGGAAGGGGCACCGGGGAGCTGTTTTTT,CASNGQGRGTGELFF
medium-sized,-,TRBV6-8,TRBJ2-3,TGTGCCAGCAGTAAAACAGGGTCCAACACAGATACGCAGTATTTT,CASSKTGSNTDTQYF
-,-,TRBV11-3,TRBJ1-4,TGTGCCAGCAGCCAAGGCAGCACGATGGGAGAAAAACTGTTTTTT,CASSQGSTMGEKLFF
-,-,TRBV28,TRBJ1-2,TGTGCCACCAAGACAGGAACTTACTATGGCTACACCTTC,CATKTGTYYGYTF
few,TRBD1,TRBV6-8,TRBJ1-2,TGTGCCAGCACTGTGACCGGGACAGGCTATGGCTACACCTTC,CASTVTGTGYGYTF
medium-sized,-,TRBV25-1,TRBJ2-5,TGTGCCAGCAGTGAATTACGGTCACAAAAAGAGACCCAGTACTTC,CASSELRSQKETQYF
few,TRBD1,TRBV19,TRBJ1-5,TGTGCCAGTACCACCGACAGGGTATACGGCAATCAGCCCCAGCATTTT,CASTTDRVYGNQPQHF
-,-,TRBV19,TRBJ1-5,TGTGCCAGTAGTCCTAGGGTGAGGCCAGGCAATCAGCCCCAGCATTTT,CASSPRVRPGNQPQHF
few,TRBD1,TRBV11-3,TRBJ1-1,TGTGCCAGCAGCTTGACAGGGGGGGCGGACACTGAAGCTTTCTTT,CASSLTGGADTEAFF
-,-,TRBV19,TRBJ2-1,TGTGCCAGTAGTCAGGCCTACAATGAGCAGTTCTTC,CASSQAYNEQFF
-,-,TRBV30,TRBJ1-3,TGTGCCTGGAGTGTACTTGGAAACACCATATATTTT,CAWSVLGNTIYF
once,TRBD2,TRBV18,TRBJ2-3,TGTGCCAGCTCACCACTAGCGGGGGGCCGGGGCACAGATACGCAGTATTTT,CASSPLAGGRGTDTQYF
few,TRBD1,TRBV28,TRBJ1-2,TGTGCCAGCAGTTTGGGGGACAGGGCCTATGGCTACACCTTC,CASSLGDRAYGYTF
-,-,TRBV19,TRBJ2-4,TGTGCCAGTAGAAGAACAGGCTGGGGGTTAGCCAAAAACATTCAGTACTTC,CASRRTGWGLAKNIQYF
many,TRBD1,TRBV11-3,TRBJ2-5,TGTGCCAGCAGCTCGCCGGGAAGGGGGCTGATGTGGTACTTC,CASSSPGRGLMWYF
-,-,TRBV6-8,TRBJ1-2,TGTGCCAGCAGTTACTCGAATCGGAGGGCCTATGGCTACACCTTC,CASSYSNRRAYGYTF
few,TRBD2,TRBV9,TRBJ2-1,TGTGCCAGCAGCGTTCAATTTGCGGGGGGCCTGGGATGGGAGCAGTTCTTC,CASSVQFAGGLGWEQFF
many,-,TRBV11-3,TRBJ1-2,TGTGCCAGCTCCAATGACCCCGGGGTCGGAATTCTTGGCTACACCTTC,CASSNDPGVGILGYTF
-,-,TRBV6-8,TRBJ2-5,TGTGCCAGCAGTTATCGCCATCCTCCTCAAGAGACCCAGTACTTC,CASSYRHPPQETQYF
many,-,TRBV11-3,TRBJ2-7,TGTGCCAGCAGCCCATCCCGGTCGGGCGGAAACTACGAGCAGTACTTC,CASSPSRSGGNYEQYF
few,-,TRBV6-8,TRBJ1-6,TGTGCCAGCAGATTGACGTACTCCTATAATTCACCCCTCCACTTT,CASRLTYSYNSPLHF
few,-,TRBV9,TRBJ2-7,TGTGCCAGCAGCGTAACCCCCAGGGGGACTTACGAGCAGTACTTC,CASSVTPRGTYEQYF
few,TRBD1,TRBV6-8,TRBJ1-1,TGTGCCAGCAGAGTAGACAGGGGGCGAGGTGAAGCTTTCTTT,CASRVDRGRGEAFF
few,-,TRBV28,TRBJ1-2,TGTGCCAGCAGTTTGCCCGACGCTGGCTACACCTTC,CASSLPDAGYTF